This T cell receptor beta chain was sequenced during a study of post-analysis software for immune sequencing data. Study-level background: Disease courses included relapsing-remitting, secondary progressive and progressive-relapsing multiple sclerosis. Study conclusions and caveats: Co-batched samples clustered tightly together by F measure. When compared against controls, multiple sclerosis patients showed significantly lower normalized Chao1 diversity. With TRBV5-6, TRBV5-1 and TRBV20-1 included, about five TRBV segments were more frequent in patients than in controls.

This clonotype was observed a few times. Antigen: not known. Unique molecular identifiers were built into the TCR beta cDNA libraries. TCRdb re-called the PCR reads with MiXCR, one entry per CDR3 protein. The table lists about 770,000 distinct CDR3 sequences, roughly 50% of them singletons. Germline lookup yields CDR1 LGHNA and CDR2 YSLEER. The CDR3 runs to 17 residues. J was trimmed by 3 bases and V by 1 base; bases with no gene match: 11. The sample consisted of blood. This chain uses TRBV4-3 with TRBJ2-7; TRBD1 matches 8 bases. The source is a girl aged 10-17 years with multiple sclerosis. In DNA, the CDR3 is TGCGCCAGCAGCCAAGTACTATCCGGGACAGGATACTACGAGCAGTACTTC. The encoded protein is CASSQVLSGTGYYEQYF.